Reported below is one TCR beta chain. Antigen unknown. PCR used 60 Vbeta primers and 13 Jbeta primers. The protocol was immunoSEQ multiplex PCR, while the TCRdb copy is restricted to in-frame clones and leaves out a portion. The sample yields about 99,000 clones, approximately 81% seen once. This entry belongs to a study of cytomegalovirus exposure and HLA in healthy donors. Regarding the study as a whole: 164 TCR beta chains were listed as cytomegalovirus-associated. Later genetic work tied a missense DCLRE1C variant to beta-chain V and J trimming.

CDR1 SGHVS and CDR2 FQNEAQ come from the germline V gene. The CDR3 length is 15 residues. The V and J ends lost 1 base and 3 bases respectively, with 9 bases between them. The sequenced sample was PBMCs. The chain is built from TRBV7-8 and TRBJ1-4, with D tentatively TRBD1 (5 bases). The sequence derives from a male donor in good health and CMV-seropositive. DNA of the CDR3: TGTGCCAGCAGCTTAGGAAAGGGGCCTAATGAAAAACTGTTTTTT. This translates into CASSLGKGPNEKLFF.